The rows below give T cell receptor beta chains drawn from one sample of a study of T cells in localized non-small cell lung cancer. Repertoires were generated with immunoSEQ multiplex PCR, while TCRdb's copy carries only in-frame clones and drops some. The sample records about 74,000 clones, approximately 84% being singletons. The sample in question was peripheral blood, obtained before any cancer treatment. The receptors were sampled from a female donor over 55 with stage I lung adenocarcinoma. Both conserved end residues are trimmed from each CDR3.

v_gene	CDR3aa
TRBV5-1	ASSLAGQSGNTIY
TRBV5-8	ASSLVLAPFTHNEQF
TRBV4-2	ASSQDVQGWRNTIY
TRBV5-1	ASSFLEMNTGELF
TRBV27	ASSLYGDRGFLAKNIQY
TRBV5-4	ASSSGAGTDTQY
TRBV25-1	ASSDLRQGEKNGYT
TRBV4-2	ASSQAERPRSHGYT
TRBV4-1	ASSQHDASSGNTIY
TRBV10-2	ASSESPRGLYEQY
TRBV5-1	ASSLDGGAYEQY
TRBV9	ASTRNTENTEAF
TRBV4-3	ASSQERATGELF
TRBV28	ASSFSGAGSQEKLF
TRBV6-1	ASSEPGQTYRQGYEQY
TRBV5-1	ASSLGSDGEY
TRBV9	ASVPEQY